The clone carrying this TCR beta chain was observed a handful of times. Its specificity is unknown. This entry is derived from a study of T cell clonality in common variable immunodeficiency. CVID subjects were some 15 female and 25 to 30 male, aged roughly 9 to 70. Each donor provided roughly 4.5 to 8.5 ml of heparinized whole blood. Some clones are missing from TCRdb's copy, which holds only in-frame ones; the method was immunoSEQ multiplex PCR. Listed for the sample are 2,600 or so clones, none seen a single time. Study results and caveats: CVID subjects had higher TCRbeta clonality than healthy controls, most marked in about a third. In common variable immunodeficiency, TCR beta chains reportedly carried fewer deletions and N-nucleotide insertions. Fewer TCRbeta clones were shared among CVID subjects than controls.

The receptor's source is a human donor with common variable immunodeficiency. Sequences were obtained from peripheral blood mononuclear cells.

CDR3 in amino acids: CASLAGVTDTQYF. CDR3 DNA (partial): TGTGCCAGCCTAGCTGGGGTCACAGATACG. The chain links TRBV2 to TRBJ2-3; TRBD2 is a possible D gene (5 bases). The read falls 3 residues short of the CDR3 end, and the missing part is taken from the germline J gene. Germline V gene lookup returns CDR1 SNHLY and CDR2 FYNNEI. CDR3 size: 13 residues. The V end lost 8 bases, the J end lost 2 bases, and 11 bases lay between the germline ends.